This is a list of T cell receptor beta chains from one sample in a study of blood T cells in healthy people across ages. Each CDR3 protein is one row after TCRdb ran MiXCR on the 5' RACE reads. In the table there are around 990,000 distinct CDR3 sequences, around two fifths of which are singletons. Specimen: blood. These TCRs come from a man younger than 35 in good health. The CDR3 runs from the conserved cysteine through the conserved F or W. A D gene is named only where the DNA matches it firmly. Not every row has a clone size; where given, it reads once, few, many or a size class.

DNA: TGCAGTGCTAGAGATTCTGGGGGCGGCCCAGATACGCAGTATTTT
CDR3: CSARDSGGGPDTQYF
J: TRBJ2-3
V: TRBV20-1
D: -
size: -

DNA: TGTGCCAGCAGTTTTAAGCCGGGGGAGACCCAGTACTTC
CDR3: CASSFKPGETQYF
J: TRBJ2-5
V: TRBV12-3/TRBV12-4
D: -
size: many

DNA: TGCGCCAGCAGCCAAGCTGGCCGGGGGCAAGATGGCTACACCTTC
CDR3: CASSQAGRGQDGYTF
J: TRBJ1-2
V: TRBV4-1
D: -
size: many

DNA: TGCGCCAGCAGACAAAACCCCGGGACCCGGGGGTCCTACAATGAGCAGTTCTTC
CDR3: CASRQNPGTRGSYNEQFF
J: TRBJ2-1
V: TRBV5-1
D: -
size: -

DNA: TGTGCCAGCAGACCCCGGTTAGGGCGAGGGAACACTGAAGCTTTCTTT
CDR3: CASRPRLGRGNTEAFF
J: TRBJ1-1
V: TRBV7-9
D: -
size: few

DNA: TGCAGTGCTAACGACAGGGTACGGGATCAGCCCCAGCATTTT
CDR3: CSANDRVRDQPQHF
J: TRBJ1-5
V: TRBV20-1
D: TRBD1
size: few

DNA: TGCAGTGCTAGCCTCCTTTACAGGGGAAGAGAGGCTGAAGCTTTCTTT
CDR3: CSASLLYRGREAEAFF
J: TRBJ1-1
V: TRBV20-1
D: TRBD1
size: -

DNA: TGCAGTGCTAGAGACGGGACAGGGGTGCGCATCCCCTACACCTTC
CDR3: CSARDGTGVRIPYTF
J: TRBJ1-2
V: TRBV20-1
D: TRBD1
size: -

DNA: TGTGCCAGCAGCCAGGGACCCACTGAAGCTTTCTTT
CDR3: CASSQGPTEAFF
J: TRBJ1-1
V: TRBV4-2
D: -
size: -

DNA: TGCGCCAGCAGCCTCCCTTTGACTAGCGGGGCCTACAATGAGCAGTTCTTC
CDR3: CASSLPLTSGAYNEQFF
J: TRBJ2-1
V: TRBV5-1
D: TRBD2
size: many

DNA: TGCGCCAGCAGCCCGATGTCCGGGACAGGGACTAACTATGGCTACACCTTC
CDR3: CASSPMSGTGTNYGYTF
J: TRBJ1-2
V: TRBV5-1
D: TRBD1
size: -

DNA: TGTGCCAGCAGTTTCGGGCAGCTAATTGACTATGGCTACACCTTC
CDR3: CASSFGQLIDYGYTF
J: TRBJ1-2
V: TRBV12-3/TRBV12-4
D: -
size: few

DNA: TGTGCCATCAGTGGCGGACAGGGAGGCACAGATACGCAGTATTTT
CDR3: CAISGGQGGTDTQYF
J: TRBJ2-3
V: TRBV10-3
D: TRBD1
size: -

DNA: TGCGCCAGCAGTCTTGAGGTTAGCTATGGCTACACCTTC
CDR3: CASSLEVSYGYTF
J: TRBJ1-2
V: TRBV5-1
D: -
size: many

DNA: TGCAGTGCTGAGTCGACTGGAAGTGGAAACACCATATATTTT
CDR3: CSAESTGSGNTIYF
J: TRBJ1-3
V: TRBV20-1
D: -
size: once

DNA: TGTGCCAGCAGCGGGAGAGGTTGGGGCAGCGAGCAGTACTTC
CDR3: CASSGRGWGSEQYF
J: TRBJ2-7
V: TRBV9
D: -
size: -

DNA: TGTGCCAGCAGCCTCGGACTAGCGGCACAAGAGACCCAGTACTTC
CDR3: CASSLGLAAQETQYF
J: TRBJ2-5
V: TRBV3-1
D: TRBD2
size: many

DNA: TGTGCCAGCAGCCAAGGACCGATAACCTACGAGCAGTACTTC
CDR3: CASSQGPITYEQYF
J: TRBJ2-7
V: TRBV3-1
D: -
size: -

DNA: TGTGCCTGGAGTTTCGGTTCCGGGGAGCTGTTTTTT
CDR3: CAWSFGSGELFF
J: TRBJ2-2
V: TRBV30
D: -
size: -

DNA: TGTGCCAGCAGTCCACAATCCTACAATGAGCAGTTCTTC
CDR3: CASSPQSYNEQFF
J: TRBJ2-1
V: TRBV12-3/TRBV12-4
D: -
size: -

DNA: TGTGCCAGCAGCCAAGTCAAGGCAAATCAGCCCCAGCATTTT
CDR3: CASSQVKANQPQHF
J: TRBJ1-5
V: TRBV4-2
D: -
size: -

DNA: TGTGCCAGCAGCTTGGAGGCCAGCGGAATCTACGAGCAGTACTTC
CDR3: CASSLEASGIYEQYF
J: TRBJ2-7
V: TRBV5-5
D: -
size: -

DNA: TGTGCCAGCAGCCCTCGGGACTGCGGCTACACCTTC
CDR3: CASSPRDCGYTF
J: TRBJ1-2
V: TRBV7-2
D: -
size: few

DNA: TGTGCCAGCAGTTTATCACCGGGGGCAGACACTGAAGCTTTCTTT
CDR3: CASSLSPGADTEAFF
J: TRBJ1-1
V: TRBV27
D: -
size: -

DNA: TGTGCCAGCAGCTTTTACGGTCCTTTGAACGAGCAGTACTTC
CDR3: CASSFYGPLNEQYF
J: TRBJ2-7
V: TRBV13
D: -
size: many

DNA: TGTGCCAGCTCACCGTTCCCCGGGACGGATCAAGAGACCCAGTACTTC
CDR3: CASSPFPGTDQETQYF
J: TRBJ2-5
V: TRBV18
D: -
size: -

DNA: TGTGCCAGCAGTGCTCAGGCGTCCTACAATGAGCAGTTCTTC
CDR3: CASSAQASYNEQFF
J: TRBJ2-1
V: TRBV2
D: -
size: -

DNA: TGTGCCAGCAGCGGCCAGGGGGAGAACACTGAAGCTTTCTTT
CDR3: CASSGQGENTEAFF
J: TRBJ1-1
V: TRBV9
D: TRBD1
size: few

DNA: TGCAGTGCTAGGCAGGGCTCTGGCAATGAGCAGTACTTC
CDR3: CSARQGSGNEQYF
J: TRBJ2-7
V: TRBV20-1
D: -
size: -

DNA: TGTGCCAGCAGTGAAAACGCAGGGGGCAATGAGCAGTTCTTC
CDR3: CASSENAGGNEQFF
J: TRBJ2-1
V: TRBV2
D: TRBD1
size: few

DNA: TGTGCCAGCAGTTTAGATCCAGGGGCGGTCACAGATACGCAGTATTTT
CDR3: CASSLDPGAVTDTQYF
J: TRBJ2-3
V: TRBV12-3/TRBV12-4
D: -
size: few

DNA: TGCAGTGCTAGAGATCGAGGGGACAGGGGAAACACCGGGGAGCTGTTTTTT
CDR3: CSARDRGDRGNTGELFF
J: TRBJ2-2
V: TRBV20-1
D: TRBD1
size: -

DNA: TGTGCCAGCAGCAACGGACCCGGACAGGGGACTGGTGGCTACACCTTC
CDR3: CASSNGPGQGTGGYTF
J: TRBJ1-2
V: TRBV5-6
D: TRBD1
size: -

DNA: TGTGCCACCAGCAGAGTTGGCGGGGTTTCCTACAATGAGCAGTTCTTC
CDR3: CATSRVGGVSYNEQFF
J: TRBJ2-1
V: TRBV15
D: -
size: -

DNA: TGTGCCAGCAGCCTCCGGGTCGAGGAGGATGGCTACACCTTC
CDR3: CASSLRVEEDGYTF
J: TRBJ1-2
V: TRBV7-2
D: -
size: few

DNA: TGTGCCAGCGCGGGGGACCTAACCTCAAGCTCCTACAATGAGCAGTTCTTC
CDR3: CASAGDLTSSSYNEQFF
J: TRBJ2-1
V: TRBV6-2/TRBV6-3
D: TRBD2
size: few

DNA: TGTGCCAGCAGCTTAGCGCCCTCGGGCGGACAGGGATATGGCTACACCTTC
CDR3: CASSLAPSGGQGYGYTF
J: TRBJ1-2
V: TRBV7-2
D: TRBD1
size: few

DNA: TGCAGTGCCTACCCAGGGGGCAGGACTGAAGCTTTCTTT
CDR3: CSAYPGGRTEAFF
J: TRBJ1-1
V: TRBV20-1
D: TRBD1
size: few

DNA: TGTGCCAGCAGTATCCAACTTAGTGGAGATACGCAGTATTTT
CDR3: CASSIQLSGDTQYF
J: TRBJ2-3
V: TRBV28
D: -
size: -

DNA: TGTGCCAGCACGATACAGGGCTCCTACAATGAGCAGTTCTTC
CDR3: CASTIQGSYNEQFF
J: TRBJ2-1
V: TRBV6-2/TRBV6-3
D: -
size: -

DNA: TGTGCCAGCAGCTTAAGGCAGACTAGCACCGGGGAGCTGTTTTTT
CDR3: CASSLRQTSTGELFF
J: TRBJ2-2
V: TRBV7-2
D: -
size: -

DNA: TGTGCCAGCAGCTTGGACAGGGGGTCTTTTTACGAGCAGTACTTC
CDR3: CASSLDRGSFYEQYF
J: TRBJ2-7
V: TRBV7-2
D: TRBD1
size: -

DNA: TGTGCCAGCAGACCGCCGGGGGGAAACAGGGCTGAGGAGACCCAGTACTTC
CDR3: CASRPPGGNRAEETQYF
J: TRBJ2-5
V: TRBV5-6
D: -
size: -

DNA: TGTGCCAGCAGGGACAGGGGTCCTGGCTACACCTTC
CDR3: CASRDRGPGYTF
J: TRBJ1-2
V: TRBV2
D: TRBD1
size: -

DNA: TGTGCCAGCAGCACAGGACTAGCGGGGGTGCCTCAGCAGTACTTC
CDR3: CASSTGLAGVPQQYF
J: TRBJ2-7
V: TRBV7-2
D: TRBD2
size: few

DNA: TGTGCCAGTAGGGGACTCCGCACAGATACGCAGTATTTT
CDR3: CASRGLRTDTQYF
J: TRBJ2-3
V: TRBV19
D: -
size: -

DNA: TGCGCCAGCAGCCCCGGCGGGTTTGTTGAGCAGTTCTTC
CDR3: CASSPGGFVEQFF
J: TRBJ2-1
V: TRBV10-2
D: -
size: few

DNA: TGCGCCAGCAGCAAACAACCACAGGTATCTGGGGCCAACGTCCTGACTTTC
CDR3: CASSKQPQVSGANVLTF
J: TRBJ2-6
V: TRBV5-1
D: -
size: -

DNA: TGTGCCAGCAGCTTAAATATCATGGGGGCTTCAGAGGAGCAGTTCTTC
CDR3: CASSLNIMGASEEQFF
J: TRBJ2-1
V: TRBV7-3
D: -
size: many

DNA: TGTGCCAGCAGTCTTGACCCCGGGGCTAACTATGGCTACACCTTC
CDR3: CASSLDPGANYGYTF
J: TRBJ1-2
V: TRBV27
D: -
size: few

DNA: TGTGCCAGCAGTTCGCAACAGGGGGTAGATACGCAGTATTTT
CDR3: CASSSQQGVDTQYF
J: TRBJ2-3
V: TRBV27
D: TRBD1
size: few